The T cell receptor beta chain under discussion was sequenced for a study of blood T cell repertoires in COVID-19. As for the study in general: The analysed material was cDNA or gDNA that came from T cells, B-cell-depleted T cells, or PBMCs.

TCRdb keeps only in-frame clones here, not all; method: immunoSEQ multiplex PCR. The data hold 45,000 to 65,000 clones, with over 75% observed a single time. Material for sequencing was peripheral blood. This TCR was recovered from a man between 65 and 85 years old with active COVID-19.

The CDR3 nucleotides read TGTGCCAGCAGCCCCACCGGGACACGCGGCGCAAAGCAGTACTTC. Protein product: CASSPTGTRGAKQYF. The chain employs TRBV28 and TRBJ2-7, with a tentative D call TRBD1 (6 bases). Germline V gives CDR1 MDHEN, CDR2 SYDVKM. V lost 6 bases and J 8 bases, leaving 23 bases between the germline ends. The CDR3 has 15 amino acids.